These 25 T cell receptor beta chains originate from one sample sequenced in a study of blood T cells in healthy people across ages. Primers used in a second PCR of roughly 6 to 11 cycles were a sample-barcoded 5' primer and a J-beta primer mix. TCRdb reprocessed the 5' RACE reads with MiXCR, giving one entry per CDR3 protein. The sample records 790,000 or so distinct CDR3 sequences, more than 55% being singletons. The sample was blood. The receptors shown here come from a man aged 35 to 55 in good health.

The rearrangement links TRBV27 to TRBJ2-7, with TRBD1 identical over 10 bases. CDR3 length equals 16 residues. Looked up from germline, CDR1 is MNHEY and CDR2 is SMNVEV (reference sequence). J gave up 6 bases and V 6 bases, and 14 bases lay outside the gene matches. CDR3 loop: CASRLSPGQGNGEQYF. The CDR3 nucleotides read TGTGCCAGCAGACTGTCCCCGGGACAGGGGAATGGCGAGCAGTACTTC.

V usage is TRBV24-1 and J usage is TRBJ2-3; no clear D gene. The CDR3 contains 14 residues. Germline CDR1 reads KGHDR; CDR2 reads SFDVKD. The V and J ends lost 4 bases and 1 base respectively, with 8 bases between them. CDR3 protein: CATSEDTGTDTQYF. The CDR3 DNA reads TGTGCCACCAGTGAAGACACCGGCACAGATACGCAGTATTTT.

The chain recombines TRBV2 with TRBJ2-7, with D uncertain. The CDR3 length is 15 residues. Trimming removed 6 bases at V and 2 bases at J, with 17 bases between. Germline CDR1 SNHLY, CDR2 FYNNEI. The CDR3 spells CASSLENTFTYEQYF. CDR3 sequence (DNA): TGTGCCAGCAGCCTAGAAAACACTTTCACCTACGAGCAGTACTTC.

This clonotype was detected only a few times. V and J are TRBV15 and TRBJ2-7; TRBD1 aligns across 7 bases. Trimming removed 2 bases from V and 3 bases from J; junction bases left unmatched: 7. Germline assignment: CDR1 LNHNV and CDR2 YYDKDF (reference sequence). This CDR3 spans 15 amino acids. The CDR3 spells CATSRRQGEFYEQYF. CDR3 DNA sequence: TGTGCCACCAGCAGAAGGCAGGGGGAGTTCTACGAGCAGTACTTC.

This clonotype was found once. CDR3 residues: CASSFQGARGTDTQYF. The CDR3, as DNA: TGTGCCAGCTCGTTCCAAGGGGCTCGTGGCACAGATACGCAGTATTTT. The rearrangement links TRBV6-2 or TRBV6-3 to TRBJ2-3; D may be TRBD1 (5 bases). Germline lookup yields CDR1 MNHEY and CDR2 SVGEGT. V lost 8 bases, J lost 1 base, and 19 bases lay in between. The CDR3 covers 16 residues.

The chain is built from TRBV7-9 and TRBJ2-5; 12 nucleotides match TRBD1. From germline, CDR1 is SEHNR and CDR2 FQNEAQ (reference sequence). This CDR3 region has 17 residues. The J segment lost 3 bases and the V segment lost 5 bases, leaving 10 bases of the junction unmatched. The CDR3 loop reads CASSLGTGGKRKETQYF. DNA of the CDR3: TGTGCCAGCAGCCTCGGGACAGGGGGCAAAAGGAAAGAGACCCAGTACTTC.

This clonotype came up a few times. The chain's CDR3 is CASRASGTDTQYF. CDR3 nucleotides: TGTGCCAGCAGAGCCTCGGGGACAGATACGCAGTATTTT. The chain uses TRBV11-3 and TRBJ2-3, with TRBD2 as a possible D gene (5 bases). Trimming took 6 bases from V and 3 from J, leaving 10 bases between them. The CDR3 loop spans 13 amino acids. Germline loops: CDR1 SGHNT, CDR2 YENEEA.

The genes are TRBV20-1 and TRBJ2-4, with a weak D call TRBD2 (7 bases). The CDR3 sequence is 15 residues long. V lost 5 bases, J lost 13 bases, and 27 bases lay in between. Germline V gene data show CDR1 as DFQATT and CDR2 as SNEGSKA (reference sequence). CDR3 amino acids: CSAQHTRGGSGTQYF. CDR3 sequence (DNA): TGCAGTGCTCAACACACTAGGGGGGGCTCAGGAACCCAGTACTTC.

In regard to this clonotype: At one of its ends the junction is not consistent with the germline gene, which may arise from a read error. The CDR3 is CSVGGGDNQPQHF. The CDR3 nucleotides are TGCAGTGTTGGAGGGGGAGACAATCAGCCCCAGCATTTT. The chain uses TRBV29-1 and TRBJ1-5; D might be TRBD1 (6 bases). The CDR3 runs 13 residues. Germline V gene sequence: CDR1 SQVTM, CDR2 ANQGSEA.

The chain joins TRBV7-9 to TRBJ1-6, with D perhaps matching TRBD1 (5 bases). There are 14 residues in the CDR3. CDR1 and CDR2 from the germline V gene are SEHNR and FQNEAQ (reference sequence). V lost 10 bases, J lost 10 bases, and 20 bases lay in between. The DNA of the CDR3 is TGTGCCACCCAGGCGGATGGGGCCGGATCACCCCTCCACTTT. It encodes CATQADGAGSPLHF.

This clonotype was seen more than once but under ten times. The chain couples TRBV19 to TRBJ1-2, with D unresolved. The CDR3 is 14 residues long. The V gene's germline CDR1 is LNHDA and CDR2 SQIVND (reference sequence). V lost 7 bases and J lost 8, with 20 bases in between. Written as DNA, the CDR3 is TGTGCCAGTACCGTCCGGACGGACCTCCAGGGCTACACCTTC. Its translation: CASTVRTDLQGYTF. Together with reference TRBV19 and TRBJ1-2, the CDR3 gives the full variable domain: DGGITQSPKYLFRKEGQNVTLSCEQNLNHDAMYWYRQDPGQGLRLIYYSQIVNDFQKGDIAEGYSVSREKKESFPLTVTSAQKNPTAFYLCASTVRTDLQGYTFGSGTRLTVV.

This rearrangement joins TRBV20-1 to TRBJ2-2; TRBD2 aligns across 13 bases. V was pared by 3 bases and J by 4 bases, with 5 bases of the junction left unmatched. Germline CDR1 reads DFQATT; CDR2 reads SNEGSKA (reference sequence). The CDR3 covers 16 residues. The CDR3 DNA is TGCAGTGCTAGTAGAGGGACTAGCGGGATCACCGGGGAGCTGTTTTTT. Its protein is CSASRGTSGITGELFF.

On this clonotype: A read error may be the cause here, since a much bigger clone is one base away. V is TRBV24-1 and J is TRBJ1-2; D ambiguous. Germline CDR1 and CDR2: KGHDR and SFDVKD. There are 13 residues in the CDR3. Written as DNA, the CDR3 is TGTGCCACCAGTGGAGATCCCCTCTATGGCTGCACCTTC. Translated: CATSGDPLYGCTF.

The genes are TRBV6-2 or TRBV6-3 and TRBJ2-4; tentative D call: TRBD1 (6 bases). Germline CDR1 and CDR2: MNHEY and SVGEGT. This CDR3 contains 15 residues. V was shortened by 6 bases and J by 7 bases, with 19 bases between the two germline ends. This CDR3 is CASSHTPTGYNIQYF. CDR3 in DNA: TGTGCCAGCAGCCACACACCAACAGGGTATAACATTCAGTACTTC.

The chain links TRBV20-1 to TRBJ2-5, with TRBD1 identical over 9 bases. The CDR3 covers 15 residues. The V gene end was trimmed by 4 bases and the J gene end by 1 base; junction bases not matched to a gene: 7. Germline V CDR1 and CDR2: DFQATT, SNEGSKA (reference sequence). The CDR3 is CSAKQGAGSQETQYF. The CDR3 DNA reads TGCAGTGCTAAACAGGGGGCGGGGAGCCAAGAGACCCAGTACTTC.

The DNA of the CDR3 is TGTGCCAGCAGTTCCGCCTTATCCACAGATACGCAGTATTTT. It codes for CASSSALSTDTQYF. This chain joins TRBV28 and TRBJ2-3; no firm D call. Deletions cut 4 bases from V and 2 bases from J, with 10 bases between. Germline CDR1 MDHEN, CDR2 SYDVKM. This CDR3 comprises 14 residues.

The rearrangement joins TRBV14 to TRBJ2-1; D not resolved. The germline CDR1 and CDR2 sequences are SGHDN and FVKESK. Trimming cost V 0 bases and J 4 bases, with 13 bases left between them. CDR3 size: 16 residues. CDR3 DNA sequence: TGTGCCAGCAGCCAAGATCGGAAGACTTTTTACAATGAGCAGTTCTTC. Translation gives CASSQDRKTFYNEQFF. The complete variable domain, with remaining parts taken from reference TRBV14 and TRBJ2-1, reads EAGVTQFPSHSVIEKGQTVTLRCDPISGHDNLYWYRRVMGKEIKFLLHFVKESKQDESGMPNNRFLAERTGGTYSTLKVQPAELEDSGVYFCASSQDRKTFYNEQFFGPGTRLTVL.

The chain combines TRBV29-1 with TRBJ1-2; D gene uncertain. Trimming shortened V by 4 bases and J by 2 bases, and 8 bases separated the two germline ends. This CDR3 is 12 amino acids long. Per germline, CDR1 SQVTM and CDR2 ANQGSEA. The CDR3 DNA follows: TGCAGCGTTGTACTAGGAAACTATGGCTACACCTTC. Its protein is CSVVLGNYGYTF.

The chain has TRBV7-9 and TRBJ2-5; perhaps TRBD2 as D (5 bases). This CDR3 is 14 amino acids long. Trimming removed 4 bases from V and 4 bases from J, with 13 bases in between. Germline V lookup: CDR1 SEHNR, CDR2 FQNEAQ (reference sequence). The CDR3 here is CASSWSGGGETQYF. The CDR3 nucleotides are TGTGCCAGCAGCTGGAGCGGAGGTGGAGAGACCCAGTACTTC.

A note on this clonotype: A junction boundary mismatches the germline segment, possibly from a read error. V and J are TRBV20-1 and TRBJ2-5; D is uncertain. Per germline, CDR1 DFQATT and CDR2 SNEGSKA (reference sequence). The CDR3 consists of 12 residues. The CDR3 DNA reads TGCAGTGCTAGATTGGCTGGAGAGGCCCAGTACTTC. As protein: CSARLAGEAQYF.

This sequence joins TRBV19 and TRBJ2-1, with 13 bases matching TRBD2. The germline V gene has CDR1 LNHDA and CDR2 SQIVND (reference sequence). The CDR3 length is 16 residues. Trimming cost V 6 bases and J 7 bases; bases outside gene matches: 9. The CDR3 DNA reads TGTGCCAGTAGGGGACTAGCGGGGAGAGAAACAAATGAGCAGTTCTTC. It yields the protein CASRGLAGRETNEQFF.

This sequence joins TRBV9 and TRBJ1-3; D possibly corresponds to TRBD1 (6 bases). The germline V gene encodes CDR1 SGDLS and CDR2 YYNGEE. The CDR3 totals 15 residues. V lost 2 bases and J 0 bases, leaving 9 bases between the germline ends. The CDR3, as DNA: TGTGCCAGCAGCGTCACAGGGAGCTCTGGAAACACCATATATTTT. Its translation is CASSVTGSSGNTIYF.

The CDR3 protein is CSAALPGTKISTDTQYF. CDR3 coding DNA: TGCAGTGCTGCCCTCCCCGGGACTAAAATTAGCACAGATACGCAGTATTTT. J is TRBJ2-3 and V is TRBV20-1; TRBD2 matches at 7 bases. The CDR3 length is 17 residues. The germline V gene encodes CDR1 DFQATT and CDR2 SNEGSKA (reference sequence). Trimming removed 5 bases from V and 0 bases from J; junction bases left unmatched: 14.

This clonotype showed up just a few times. The rearrangement links TRBV15 to TRBJ1-2; no reliable D call. Trimming shortened V by 0 bases and J by 2 bases, and 7 bases separated the two germline ends. The CDR3 sequence is 14 residues long. Germline CDR1 is LNHNV and CDR2 is YYDKDF (reference sequence). The CDR3 here is CATSRDNANYGYTF. CDR3 DNA sequence: TGTGCCACCAGCAGAGATAACGCGAACTATGGCTACACCTTC.

This chain joins TRBV11-2 and TRBJ2-2, with TRBD1 as a possible D gene (5 bases). The CDR3 consists of 18 residues. CDR1 and CDR2 from the germline V gene are SGHAT and FQNNGV. V lost 1 base, J lost 5 bases, and 20 bases lay in between. CDR3 in DNA: TGTGCCAGCAGCTTAGTGGTTTTATTAGCAGGGTTAACCGGGGAGCTGTTTTTT. It codes for CASSLVVLLAGLTGELFF.